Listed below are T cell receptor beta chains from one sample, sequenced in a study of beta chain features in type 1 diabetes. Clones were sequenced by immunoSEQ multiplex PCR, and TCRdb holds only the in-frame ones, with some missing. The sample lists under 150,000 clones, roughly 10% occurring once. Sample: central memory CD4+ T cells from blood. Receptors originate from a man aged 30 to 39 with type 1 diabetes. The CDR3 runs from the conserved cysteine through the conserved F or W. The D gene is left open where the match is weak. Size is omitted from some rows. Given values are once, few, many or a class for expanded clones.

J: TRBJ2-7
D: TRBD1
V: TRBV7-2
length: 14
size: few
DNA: TGTGCCAGCAGCTTATGGCAGGGGGTCTACGAGCAGTACTTC
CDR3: CASSLWQGVYEQYF

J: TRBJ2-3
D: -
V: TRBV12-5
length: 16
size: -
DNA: TGTGCTAGTGGTCCCCTTTGGGCTGGAACCACAGATACGCAGTATTTT
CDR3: CASGPLWAGTTDTQYF

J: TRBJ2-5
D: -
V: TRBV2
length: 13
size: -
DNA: TGTGCCAGCAGTGATGAGTACCAAGAGACCCAGTACTTC
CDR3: CASSDEYQETQYF

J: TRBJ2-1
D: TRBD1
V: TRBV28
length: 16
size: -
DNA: TGTGCCAGCAGTTTACGGGACAGGGGCTCCTACAATGAGCAGTTCTTC
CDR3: CASSLRDRGSYNEQFF

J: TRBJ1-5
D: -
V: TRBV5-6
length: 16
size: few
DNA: TGTGCCAGCAGCTGGGGGGGACAATATAGCAATCAGCCCCAGCATTTT
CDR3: CASSWGGQYSNQPQHF

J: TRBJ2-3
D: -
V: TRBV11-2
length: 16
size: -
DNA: TGTGCCAGCAGCCCCGCAGGGCGGATTATCACAGATACGCAGTATTTT
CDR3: CASSPAGRIITDTQYF

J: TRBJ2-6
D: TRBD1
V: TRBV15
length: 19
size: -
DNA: TGTGCCACCAGCAGAGATTACACACCAACAGGGGTTGGGGCCAACGTCCTGACTTTC
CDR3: CATSRDYTPTGVGANVLTF

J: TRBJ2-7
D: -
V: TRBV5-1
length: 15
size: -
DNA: TGCGCCAGCAGCTTGGCCCCAGGGGCGGGCTACGAGCAGTACTTC
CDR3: CASSLAPGAGYEQYF

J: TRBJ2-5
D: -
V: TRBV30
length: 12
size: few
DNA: TGTGCCTCCTTACAGGGAGGGGAGACCCAGTACTTC
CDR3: CASLQGGETQYF

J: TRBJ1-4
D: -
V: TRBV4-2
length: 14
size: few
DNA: TGTGCCAGCAGCCACGGACAGTCGAATGAAAAACTGTTTTTT
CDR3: CASSHGQSNEKLFF

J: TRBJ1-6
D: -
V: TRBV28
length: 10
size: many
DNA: TGTGCCAGCGGAGAGCGGGGGCTCCACTTT
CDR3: CASGERGLHF

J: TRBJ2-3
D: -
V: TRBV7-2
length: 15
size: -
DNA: TGTGCCAGCAGCTATTTCGGACAGAGCACAGATACGCAGTATTTT
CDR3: CASSYFGQSTDTQYF

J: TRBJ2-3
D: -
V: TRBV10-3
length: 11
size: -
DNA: TGTGCCAGCGGAAGCACAGATACGCAGTATTTT
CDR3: CASGSTDTQYF

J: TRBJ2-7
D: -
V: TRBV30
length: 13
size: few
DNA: TGTGCCTGGAGTCTCGGACACCGCCTAGGTGGATACTTC
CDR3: CAWSLGHRLGGYF

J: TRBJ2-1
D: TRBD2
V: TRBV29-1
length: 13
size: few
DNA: TGCAGCGTTGGTAGCGGGGGTTACAATGAGCAGTTCTTC
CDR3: CSVGSGGYNEQFF

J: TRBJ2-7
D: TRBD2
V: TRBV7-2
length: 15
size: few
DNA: TGTGCCAGCAGCCTCCAAGCGGGGAGCTCCTACGAGCAGTACTTC
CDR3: CASSLQAGSSYEQYF

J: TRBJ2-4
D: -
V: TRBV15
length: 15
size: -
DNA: TGTGCCACCAGCAGAGATCGGGTGGTGAGCAACATTCAGTACTTC
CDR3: CATSRDRVVSNIQYF

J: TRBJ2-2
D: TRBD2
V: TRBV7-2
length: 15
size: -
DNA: TGTGCCAGCAGTGGACTAGCGGGGGGTTCCGGGGAGCTGTTTTTT
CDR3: CASSGLAGGSGELFF

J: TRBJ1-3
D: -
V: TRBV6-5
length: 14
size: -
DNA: TGTGCCAGCAGGGCAGGATCTTCTGGAAACACCATATATTTT
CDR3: CASRAGSSGNTIYF

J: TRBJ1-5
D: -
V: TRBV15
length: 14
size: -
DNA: TGTGCCACCAGCAGCAGGGGAGGGGATCAGCCCCAGCATTTT
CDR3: CATSSRGGDQPQHF

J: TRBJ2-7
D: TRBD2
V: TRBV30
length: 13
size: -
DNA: TGTGCCTGGGGGGGGGACTTCTCCTACGAGCAGTACTTC
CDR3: CAWGGDFSYEQYF

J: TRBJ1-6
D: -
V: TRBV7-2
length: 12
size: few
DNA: TGTGCCAGCAGCTCATACTATTCACCCCTCCACTTT
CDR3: CASSSYYSPLHF

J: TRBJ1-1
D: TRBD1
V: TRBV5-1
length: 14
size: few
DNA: TGCGCCAGCAGCTTGACAGGGGGCGAGGCTGAAGCTTTCTTT
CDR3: CASSLTGGEAEAFF

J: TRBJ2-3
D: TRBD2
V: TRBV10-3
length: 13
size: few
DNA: TGTGCCATCCTTAGCGGGGGCACAGATACGCAGTATTTT
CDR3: CAILSGGTDTQYF

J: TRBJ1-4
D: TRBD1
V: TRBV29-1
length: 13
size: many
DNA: TGCAGCACGAAGGGGGGACAGATGGAAAAACTGTTTTTT
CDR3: CSTKGGQMEKLFF

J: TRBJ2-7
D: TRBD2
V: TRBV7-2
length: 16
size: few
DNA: TGTGCCAGCAGCCAAGATCTCAGCGGGGGGCTGAGAGAGCAGTACTTC
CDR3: CASSQDLSGGLREQYF

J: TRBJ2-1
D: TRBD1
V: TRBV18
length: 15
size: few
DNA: TGTGCCAGCTCATCCTTAGGACAGGGGGTCAATGAGCAGTTCTTC
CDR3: CASSSLGQGVNEQFF

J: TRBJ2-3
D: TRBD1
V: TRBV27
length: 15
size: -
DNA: TGTGCCAGCAGATTACAGGGGGCGCAAGCAGATACGCAGTATTTT
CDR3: CASRLQGAQADTQYF

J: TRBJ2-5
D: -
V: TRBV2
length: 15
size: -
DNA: TGTGCCAGCAGTGTTCGCTCAGGCCGGGGAGAGACCCAGTACTTC
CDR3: CASSVRSGRGETQYF

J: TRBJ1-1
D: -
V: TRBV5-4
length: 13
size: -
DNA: TGTGCCAGCAGCTTTGATACTAACACTGAAGCTTTCTTT
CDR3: CASSFDTNTEAFF

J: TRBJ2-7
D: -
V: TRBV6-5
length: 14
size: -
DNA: TGTGCCAGCAGTCGGTCGGAGAGCTCCTACGAGCAGTACTTC
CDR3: CASSRSESSYEQYF

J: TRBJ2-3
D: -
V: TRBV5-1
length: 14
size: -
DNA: TGCGCCAGCAGCTCCCAGGAATCCACAGATACGCAGTATTTT
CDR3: CASSSQESTDTQYF

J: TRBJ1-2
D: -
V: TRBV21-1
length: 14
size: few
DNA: TGTGCCAGCAGCCCGTTACAGCCTAACTATGGCTACACCTTC
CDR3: CASSPLQPNYGYTF

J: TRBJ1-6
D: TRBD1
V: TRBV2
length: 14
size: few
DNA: TGTGCCAGCACTAGGGACAGTTCTAACTCACCCCTCCACTTT
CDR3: CASTRDSSNSPLHF

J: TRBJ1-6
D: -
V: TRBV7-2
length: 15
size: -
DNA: TGTGCCAGCCCCGCGGGGGGGAGCACAAATTCACCCCTCCACTTT
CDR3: CASPAGGSTNSPLHF

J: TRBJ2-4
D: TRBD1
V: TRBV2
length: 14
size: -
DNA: TGTGCCACCTCCCAAACGGGACAGGGAAACATTCAGTACTTC
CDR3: CATSQTGQGNIQYF

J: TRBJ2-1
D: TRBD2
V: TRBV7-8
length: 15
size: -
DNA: TGTGCCAGCAGCTTGGCTAGCGGGGGGGGTAATGAGCAGTTCTTC
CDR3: CASSLASGGGNEQFF

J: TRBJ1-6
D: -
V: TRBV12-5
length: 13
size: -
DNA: TGTGCTAGTGGTTTGGAAACGGGTTCACCCCTCCACTTT
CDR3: CASGLETGSPLHF

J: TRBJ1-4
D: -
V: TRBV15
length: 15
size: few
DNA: TGTGCCACCAGCGGACCGCAGGGTGAGAATGAAAAACTGTTTTTT
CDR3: CATSGPQGENEKLFF

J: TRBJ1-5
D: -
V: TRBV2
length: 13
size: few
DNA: TGTGCCGGCGGGAGGGAGTACAATCAGCCCCAGCATTTT
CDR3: CAGGREYNQPQHF

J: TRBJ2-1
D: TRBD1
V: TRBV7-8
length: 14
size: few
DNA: TGTGCCAGCAGCTTAAGACAGGGTGGCGATGAGCAGTTCTTC
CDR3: CASSLRQGGDEQFF

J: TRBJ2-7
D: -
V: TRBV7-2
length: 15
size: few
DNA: TGTGCCAGCAGCCGGGAGTACGGTGCTTTGTACGAGCAGTACTTC
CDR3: CASSREYGALYEQYF

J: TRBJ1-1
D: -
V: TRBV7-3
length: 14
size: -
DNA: TGTGCCAGCAGATCGGGACCCGGGGGCACTGAAGCTTTCTTT
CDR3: CASRSGPGGTEAFF

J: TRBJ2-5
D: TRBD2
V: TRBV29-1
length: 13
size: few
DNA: TGCGGGACTAGCGGGGGGTTTAGGGAGACCCAGTACTTC
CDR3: CGTSGGFRETQYF

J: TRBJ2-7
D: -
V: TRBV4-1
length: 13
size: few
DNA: TGCGCCAGCCGCGGCACAGGCGACTACGAGCAGTACTTC
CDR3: CASRGTGDYEQYF

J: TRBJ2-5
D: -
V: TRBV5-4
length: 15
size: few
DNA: TGTGCCAGCAGCTCAGAAACTAGCCGAGAAGCGACCCAGTACTTC
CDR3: CASSSETSREATQYF

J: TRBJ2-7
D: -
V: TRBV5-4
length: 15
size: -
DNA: TGTGCCAGCAGCCCCCCCGGGGTCCAAGCGGACGAGCAGTACTTC
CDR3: CASSPPGVQADEQYF

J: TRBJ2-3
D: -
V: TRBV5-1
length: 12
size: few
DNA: TGCGCCAGCAGCTCGCTCGGGGATACGCAGTATTTT
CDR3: CASSSLGDTQYF

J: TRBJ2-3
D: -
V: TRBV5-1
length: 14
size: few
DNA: TGCGCCAGCAGTGGAGGTTCGACCATGGATACGCAGTATTTT
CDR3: CASSGGSTMDTQYF

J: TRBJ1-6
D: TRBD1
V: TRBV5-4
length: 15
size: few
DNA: TGTGCCAGCAGCTTGACACAGGGGGTCAGCTCACCCCTCCACTTT
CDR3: CASSLTQGVSSPLHF

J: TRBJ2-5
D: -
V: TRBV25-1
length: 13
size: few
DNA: TGTGCCAGCAGGGAGGGCAACCAAGAGACCCAGTACTTC
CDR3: CASREGNQETQYF

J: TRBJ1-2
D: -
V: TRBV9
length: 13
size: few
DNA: TGTGCCAGCAGCGCTAGCTCGAACTATGGCTACACCTTC
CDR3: CASSASSNYGYTF

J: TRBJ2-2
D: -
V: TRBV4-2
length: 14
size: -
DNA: TGTGCCAGCAGCCAAGACGCGCTCGGGGGAGAGCTGTTTTTT
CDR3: CASSQDALGGELFF